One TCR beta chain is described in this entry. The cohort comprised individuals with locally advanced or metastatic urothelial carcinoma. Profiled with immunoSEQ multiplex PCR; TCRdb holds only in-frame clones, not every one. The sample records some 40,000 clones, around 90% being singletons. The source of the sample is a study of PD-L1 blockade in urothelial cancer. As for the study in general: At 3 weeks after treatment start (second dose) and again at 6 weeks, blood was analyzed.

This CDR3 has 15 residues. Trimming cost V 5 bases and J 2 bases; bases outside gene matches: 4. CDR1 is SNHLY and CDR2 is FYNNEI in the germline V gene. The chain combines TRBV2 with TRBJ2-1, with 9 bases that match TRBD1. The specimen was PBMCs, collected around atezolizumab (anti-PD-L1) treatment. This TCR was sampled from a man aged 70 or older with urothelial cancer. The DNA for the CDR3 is TGTGCCAGCAGTCTTGGACAGGGGACCTACAATGAGCAGTTCTTC. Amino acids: CASSLGQGTYNEQFF.